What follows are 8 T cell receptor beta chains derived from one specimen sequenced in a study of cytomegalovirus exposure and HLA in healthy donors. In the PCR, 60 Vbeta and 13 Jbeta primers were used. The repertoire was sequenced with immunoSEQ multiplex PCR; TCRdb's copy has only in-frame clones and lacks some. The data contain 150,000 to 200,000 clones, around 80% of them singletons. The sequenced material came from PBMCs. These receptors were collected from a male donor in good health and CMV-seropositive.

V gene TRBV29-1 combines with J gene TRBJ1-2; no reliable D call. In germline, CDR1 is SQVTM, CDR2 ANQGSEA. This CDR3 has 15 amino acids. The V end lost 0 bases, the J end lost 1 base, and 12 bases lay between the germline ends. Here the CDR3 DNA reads TGCAGCGTTGAAGATTCCCCAGGAGGTAACTATGGCTACACCTTC. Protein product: CSVEDSPGGNYGYTF.

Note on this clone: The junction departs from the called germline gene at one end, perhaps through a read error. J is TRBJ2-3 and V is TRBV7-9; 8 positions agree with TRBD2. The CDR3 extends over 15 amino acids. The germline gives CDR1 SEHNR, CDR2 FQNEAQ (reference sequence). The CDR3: CSSSYWREGTDTQYF. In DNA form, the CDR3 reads TGTTCCAGCAGCTATTGGCGGGAGGGCACAGATACGCAGTATTTT.

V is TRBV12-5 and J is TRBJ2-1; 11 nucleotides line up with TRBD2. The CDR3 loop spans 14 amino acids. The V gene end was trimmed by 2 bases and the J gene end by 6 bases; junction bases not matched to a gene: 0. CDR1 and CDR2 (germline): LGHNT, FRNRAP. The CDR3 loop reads CASGLLAGGNEQFF. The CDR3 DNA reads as TGTGCTAGTGGTTTGCTAGCGGGAGGCAATGAGCAGTTCTTC.

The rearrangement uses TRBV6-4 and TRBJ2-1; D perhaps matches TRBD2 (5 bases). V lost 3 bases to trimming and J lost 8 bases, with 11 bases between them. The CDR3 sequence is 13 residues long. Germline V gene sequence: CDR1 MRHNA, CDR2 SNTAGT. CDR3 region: CASSERAWDEQFF. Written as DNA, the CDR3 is TGTGCCAGCAGTGAGAGGGCTTGGGATGAGCAGTTCTTC.

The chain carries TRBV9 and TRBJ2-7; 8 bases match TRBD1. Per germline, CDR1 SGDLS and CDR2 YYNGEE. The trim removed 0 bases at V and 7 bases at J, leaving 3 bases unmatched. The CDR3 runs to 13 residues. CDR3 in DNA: TGTGCCAGCAGCGTAGTTACAGGGGGAGAGCAGTACTTC. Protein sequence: CASSVVTGGEQYF.

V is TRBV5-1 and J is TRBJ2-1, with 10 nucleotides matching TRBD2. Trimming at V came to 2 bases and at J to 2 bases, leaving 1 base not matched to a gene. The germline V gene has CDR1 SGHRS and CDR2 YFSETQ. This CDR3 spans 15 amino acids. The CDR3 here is CASSLTSGAYNEQFF. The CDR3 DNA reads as TGCGCCAGCAGCTTAACTAGCGGGGCCTACAATGAGCAGTTCTTC.

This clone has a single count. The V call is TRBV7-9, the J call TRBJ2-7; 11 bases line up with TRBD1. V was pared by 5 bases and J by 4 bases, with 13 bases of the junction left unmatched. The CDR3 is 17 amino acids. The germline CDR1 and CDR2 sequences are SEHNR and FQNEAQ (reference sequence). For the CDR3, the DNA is TGTGCCAGCAGCCCTAGGACAGGGGGCGTTCAACCGTACGAGCAGTACTTC. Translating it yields CASSPRTGGVQPYEQYF.

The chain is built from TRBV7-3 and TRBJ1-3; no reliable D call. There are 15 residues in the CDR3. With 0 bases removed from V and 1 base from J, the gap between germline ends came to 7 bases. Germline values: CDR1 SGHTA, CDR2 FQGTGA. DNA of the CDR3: TGTGCCAGCAGCTTAACGCCGGGGTCTGGAAACACCATATATTTT. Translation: CASSLTPGSGNTIYF.